Described below is a single TCR beta chain sequence and its context. The entry originates in a study of human T cells and chemical hapten exposure. Study overall: Patches that contained 0.01% DPC were applied to the upper back and read at 6 days. A patient group, mainly female, showed alopecia areata, totalis or universalis.

Time point here: patch test 1, 2 weeks after DPC sensitization. Treatment here: therapeutic diphenylcyclopropenone sensitization with weekly scalp DPC. Ahead of each patch test application, blood was drawn. Germline V CDR1 and CDR2: SNHLY, FYNNEI. Deletions cut 8 bases from V and 3 bases from J, with 16 bases between. The CDR3 extends over 14 amino acids. As the library was built, unique molecular identifiers were attached to individual cDNA molecules. TCRdb re-derived calls from the RACE reads in MiXCR, one entry per CDR3 protein. The sample yields 300,000 to 450,000 distinct CDR3 sequences, more than 4.5% seen once.

This chain uses TRBV2 with TRBJ1-1, with a possible D match to TRBD1 (6 bases). Sequencing was performed on whole blood, taken in connection with sensitization to the hapten diphenylcyclopropenone (DPC). This TCR was recovered from a woman in her forties or fifties with alopecia areata. Some clones in this sample may be carry-over from other donors' samples. DNA of the CDR3: TGTGCCAGCCCACGCCAAAGGGGGGACACTGAAGCTTTCTTT. Its protein product is CASPRQRGDTEAFF.